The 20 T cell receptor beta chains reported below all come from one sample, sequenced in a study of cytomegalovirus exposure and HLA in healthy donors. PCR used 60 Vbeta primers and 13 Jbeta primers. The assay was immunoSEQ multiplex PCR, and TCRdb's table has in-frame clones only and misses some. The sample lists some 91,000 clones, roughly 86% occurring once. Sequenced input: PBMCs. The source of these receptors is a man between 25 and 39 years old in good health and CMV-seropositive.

CDR3 sequence: CAWTWGGSYNEQFF. CDR3 nucleotides: TGTGCCTGGACCTGGGGGGGATCCTACAATGAGCAGTTCTTC. V gene TRBV30 combines with J gene TRBJ2-1; the match to TRBD2 covers 7 bases. There are 14 residues in the CDR3. Germline values: CDR1 GTSNPN, CDR2 SVGIG (reference sequence). V shed 4 bases and J 1 base; nucleotides not matched to a gene: 4. The whole variable domain, remainder taken from reference TRBV30 and TRBJ2-1, is SQTIHQWPATLVQPVGSPLSLECTVEGTSNPNLYWYRQAAGRGLQLLFYSVGIGQISSEVPQNLSASRPQDRQFILSSKKLLLSDSGFYLCAWTWGGSYNEQFFGPGTRLTVL.

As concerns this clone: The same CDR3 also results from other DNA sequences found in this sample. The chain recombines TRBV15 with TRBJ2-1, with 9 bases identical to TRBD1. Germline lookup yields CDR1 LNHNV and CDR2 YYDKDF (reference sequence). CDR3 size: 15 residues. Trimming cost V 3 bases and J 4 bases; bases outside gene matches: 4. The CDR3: CATSSPGQGYNEQFF. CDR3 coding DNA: TGTGCCACCAGCAGTCCGGGACAGGGTTACAATGAGCAGTTCTTC.

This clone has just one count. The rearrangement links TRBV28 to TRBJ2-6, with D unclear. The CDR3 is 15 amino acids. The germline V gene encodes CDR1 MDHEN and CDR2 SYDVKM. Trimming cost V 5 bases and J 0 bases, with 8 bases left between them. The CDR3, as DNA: TGTGCCAGCAGTAAAGCAGGCTCTGGGGCCAACGTCCTGACTTTC. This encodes CASSKAGSGANVLTF.

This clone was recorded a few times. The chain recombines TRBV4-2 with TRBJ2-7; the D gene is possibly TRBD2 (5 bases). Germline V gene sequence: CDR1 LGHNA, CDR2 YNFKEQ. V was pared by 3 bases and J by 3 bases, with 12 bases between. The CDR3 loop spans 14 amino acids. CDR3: CASSHDLRDYEQYF. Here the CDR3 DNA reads TGTGCCAGCAGCCACGACCTCCGGGACTACGAGCAGTACTTC.

CDR3 sequence (DNA): TGTGCCAGCAGTTTATGGGACATCACTTACTATGGCTACACCTTC. This translates into CASSLWDITYYGYTF. The J gene is TRBJ1-2, the V gene TRBV28; TRBD1 is a possible D gene (5 bases). This CDR3 comprises 15 residues. CDR1 and CDR2 from the germline V gene are MDHEN and SYDVKM. V lost 0 bases, J lost 3 bases, and 11 bases lay in between.

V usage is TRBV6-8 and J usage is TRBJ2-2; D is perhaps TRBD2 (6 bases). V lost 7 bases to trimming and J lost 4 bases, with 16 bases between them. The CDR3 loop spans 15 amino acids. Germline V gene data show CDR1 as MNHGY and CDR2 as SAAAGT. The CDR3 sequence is CASTSWGESTGELFF. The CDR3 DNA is TGTGCCAGCACCTCTTGGGGGGAGAGCACCGGGGAGCTGTTTTTT.

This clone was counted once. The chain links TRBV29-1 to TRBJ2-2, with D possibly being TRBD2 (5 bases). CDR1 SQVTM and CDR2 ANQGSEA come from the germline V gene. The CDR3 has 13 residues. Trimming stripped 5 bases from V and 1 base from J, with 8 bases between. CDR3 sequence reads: CSVLSGNTGELFF. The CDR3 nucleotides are TGCAGCGTTTTGAGCGGGAACACCGGGGAGCTGTTTTTT.

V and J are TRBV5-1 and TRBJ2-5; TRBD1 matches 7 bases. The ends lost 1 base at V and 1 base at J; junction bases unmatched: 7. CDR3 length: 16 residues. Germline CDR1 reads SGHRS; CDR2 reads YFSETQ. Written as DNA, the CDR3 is TGCGCCAGCAGCTTGTCAACAGGGGTTTTCCAAGAGACCCAGTACTTC. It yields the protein CASSLSTGVFQETQYF.

The CDR3: CASSLAGTSGPFGAKNIQYF. The CDR3, as DNA: TGTGCCAGCAGCTTAGCCGGGACTAGCGGGCCCTTTGGAGCCAAAAACATTCAGTACTTC. J is TRBJ2-4 and V is TRBV7-2; 12 nucleotides line up with TRBD2. Trimming took 0 bases from V and 0 from J; bases not matched to a gene: 9. Germline CDR1 and CDR2: SGHTA and FQGNSA. The CDR3 sequence is 20 residues long.

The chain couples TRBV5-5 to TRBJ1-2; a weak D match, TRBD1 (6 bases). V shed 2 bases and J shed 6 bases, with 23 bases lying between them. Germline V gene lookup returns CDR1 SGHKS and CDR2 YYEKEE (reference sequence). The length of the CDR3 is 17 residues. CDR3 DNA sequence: TGTGCCAGCAGCTTTTCGCGGGGGGGCGCGTTTCTGAATGGCTACACCTTC. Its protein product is CASSFSRGGAFLNGYTF.

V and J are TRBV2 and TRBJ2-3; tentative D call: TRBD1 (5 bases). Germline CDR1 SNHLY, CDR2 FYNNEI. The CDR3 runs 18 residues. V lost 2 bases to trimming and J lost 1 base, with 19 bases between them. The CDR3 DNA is TGTGCCAGCAGTGAACGGGCAGCTCGCCAAGGGGGCACAGATACGCAGTATTTT. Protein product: CASSERAARQGGTDTQYF.

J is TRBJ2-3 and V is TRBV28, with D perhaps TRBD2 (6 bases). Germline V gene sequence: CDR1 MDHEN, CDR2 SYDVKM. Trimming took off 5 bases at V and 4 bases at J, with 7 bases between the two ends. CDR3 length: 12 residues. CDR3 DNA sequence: TGTGCCAGCAGTGGAGGGGCAGATACGCAGTATTTT. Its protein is CASSGGADTQYF.

The chain's CDR3 is CASSTGGGGDTQYF. The CDR3 DNA sequence: TGTGCCAGCAGCACGGGAGGAGGGGGAGATACGCAGTATTTT. This chain uses TRBV28 with TRBJ2-3, with a weak D call TRBD2 (7 bases). Germline CDR1 and CDR2: MDHEN and SYDVKM. Trimming cost V 6 bases and J 5 bases, with 15 bases left between them. The CDR3 runs to 14 residues. The full variable domain, completed using reference TRBV28 and TRBJ2-3, is DVKVTQSSRYLVKRTGEKVFLECVQDMDHENMFWYRQDPGLGLRLIYFSYDVKMKEKGDIPEGYSVSREKKERFSLILESASTNQTSMYLCASSTGGGGDTQYFGPGTRLTVL.

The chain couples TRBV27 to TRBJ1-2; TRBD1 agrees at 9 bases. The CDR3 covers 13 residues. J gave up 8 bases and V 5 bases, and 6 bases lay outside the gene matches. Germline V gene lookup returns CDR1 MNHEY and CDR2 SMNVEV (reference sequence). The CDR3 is CASSLGQGWGYTF. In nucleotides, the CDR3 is TGTGCCAGCAGTCTAGGACAGGGGTGGGGCTACACCTTC.

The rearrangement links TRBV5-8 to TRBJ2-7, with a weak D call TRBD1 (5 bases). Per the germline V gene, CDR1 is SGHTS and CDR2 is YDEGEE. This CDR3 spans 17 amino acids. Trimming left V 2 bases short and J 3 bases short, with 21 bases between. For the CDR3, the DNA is TGTGCCAGCAGCTTTGTTCTGGGGCCCCAAACCCTCTACGAGCAGTACTTC. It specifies CASSFVLGPQTLYEQYF.

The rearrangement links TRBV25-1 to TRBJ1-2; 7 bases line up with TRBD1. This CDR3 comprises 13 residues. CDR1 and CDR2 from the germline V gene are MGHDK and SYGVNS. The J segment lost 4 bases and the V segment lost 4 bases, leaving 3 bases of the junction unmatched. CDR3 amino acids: CASSGGTAYGYTF. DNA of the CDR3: TGTGCCAGCAGTGGCGGGACAGCCTATGGCTACACCTTC.

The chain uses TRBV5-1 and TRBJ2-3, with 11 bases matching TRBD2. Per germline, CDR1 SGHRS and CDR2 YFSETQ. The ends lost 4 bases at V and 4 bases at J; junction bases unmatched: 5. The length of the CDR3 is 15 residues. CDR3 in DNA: TGCGCCAGCAGCCCGGGACTAGCGGTCTCAGATACGCAGTATTTT. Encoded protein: CASSPGLAVSDTQYF.

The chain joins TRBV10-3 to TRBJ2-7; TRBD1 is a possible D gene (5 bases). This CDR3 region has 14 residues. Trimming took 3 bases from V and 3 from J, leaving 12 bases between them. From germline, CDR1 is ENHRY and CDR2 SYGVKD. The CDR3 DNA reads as TGTGCCATCAGTGAATCTGACAGAAGCTACGAGCAGTACTTC. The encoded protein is CAISESDRSYEQYF.

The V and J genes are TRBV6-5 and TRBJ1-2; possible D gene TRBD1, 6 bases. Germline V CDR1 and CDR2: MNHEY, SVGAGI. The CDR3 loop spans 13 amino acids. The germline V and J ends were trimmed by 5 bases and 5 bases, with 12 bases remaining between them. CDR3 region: CASSNQGRYGYTF. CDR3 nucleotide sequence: TGTGCCAGCAGTAACCAGGGGAGATATGGCTACACCTTC.

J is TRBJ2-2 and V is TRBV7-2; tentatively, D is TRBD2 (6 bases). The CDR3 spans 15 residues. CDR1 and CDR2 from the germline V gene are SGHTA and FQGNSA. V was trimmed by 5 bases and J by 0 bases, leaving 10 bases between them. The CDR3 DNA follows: TGTGCCAGCAGCCGGGGACTCTCGAACACCGGGGAGCTGTTTTTT. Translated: CASSRGLSNTGELFF.